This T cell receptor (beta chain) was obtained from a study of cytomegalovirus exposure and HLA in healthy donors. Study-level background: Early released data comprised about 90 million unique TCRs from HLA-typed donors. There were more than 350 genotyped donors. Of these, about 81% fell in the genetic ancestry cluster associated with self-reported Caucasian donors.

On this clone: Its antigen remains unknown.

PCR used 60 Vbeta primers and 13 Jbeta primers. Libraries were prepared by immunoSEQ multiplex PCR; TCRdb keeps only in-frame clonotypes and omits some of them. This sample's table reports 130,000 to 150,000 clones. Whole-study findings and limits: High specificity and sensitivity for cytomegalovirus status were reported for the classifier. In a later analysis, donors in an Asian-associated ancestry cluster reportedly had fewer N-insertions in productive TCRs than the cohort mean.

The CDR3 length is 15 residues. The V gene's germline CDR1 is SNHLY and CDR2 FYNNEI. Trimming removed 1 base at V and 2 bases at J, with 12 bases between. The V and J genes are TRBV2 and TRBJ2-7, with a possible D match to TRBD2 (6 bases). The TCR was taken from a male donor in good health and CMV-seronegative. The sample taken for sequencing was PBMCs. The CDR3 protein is CASSEGLAVTYEQYF. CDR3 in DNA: TGTGCCAGCAGTGAAGGGTTAGCGGTAACCTACGAGCAGTACTTC.